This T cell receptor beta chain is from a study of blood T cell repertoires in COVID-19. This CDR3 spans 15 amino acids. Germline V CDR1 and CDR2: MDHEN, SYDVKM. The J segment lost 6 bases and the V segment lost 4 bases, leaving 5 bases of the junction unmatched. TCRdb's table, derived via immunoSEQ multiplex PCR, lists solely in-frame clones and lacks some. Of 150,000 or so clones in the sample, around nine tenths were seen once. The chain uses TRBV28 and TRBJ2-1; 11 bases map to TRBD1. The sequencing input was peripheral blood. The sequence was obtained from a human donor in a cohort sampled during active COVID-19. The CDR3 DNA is TGTGCCAGCAGTTCCCGGGACAGGGGGTTCAATGAGCAGTTCTTC. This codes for CASSSRDRGFNEQFF. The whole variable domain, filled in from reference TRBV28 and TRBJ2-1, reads DVKVTQSSRYLVKRTGEKVFLECVQDMDHENMFWYRQDPGLGLRLIYFSYDVKMKEKGDIPEGYSVSREKKERFSLILESASTNQTSMYLCASSSRDRGFNEQFFGPGTRLTVL.